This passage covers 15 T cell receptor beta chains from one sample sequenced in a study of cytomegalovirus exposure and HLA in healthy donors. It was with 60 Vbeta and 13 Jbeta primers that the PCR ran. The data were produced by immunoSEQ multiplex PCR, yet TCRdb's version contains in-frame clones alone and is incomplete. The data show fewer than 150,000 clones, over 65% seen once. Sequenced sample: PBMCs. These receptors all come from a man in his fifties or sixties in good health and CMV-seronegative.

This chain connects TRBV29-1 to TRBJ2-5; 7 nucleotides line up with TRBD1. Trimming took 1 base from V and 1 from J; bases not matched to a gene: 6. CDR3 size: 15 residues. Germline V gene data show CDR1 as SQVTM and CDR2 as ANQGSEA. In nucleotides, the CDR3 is TGCAGCGTTGAAGGGAGCAGGGACAGCCAAGAGACCCAGTACTTC. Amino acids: CSVEGSRDSQETQYF.

For the CDR3, the DNA is TGTGCCAGCAGCTTGAGCGGGGGGGGCCCGGACACTGAAGCTTTCTTT. Translated, it gives CASSLSGGGPDTEAFF. The V and J genes are TRBV7-3 and TRBJ1-1; a possible D gene is TRBD1 (6 bases). CDR1 SGHTA and CDR2 FQGTGA come from the germline V gene. The CDR3 spans 16 residues. The V end was cut by 3 bases, the J end by 3 bases, with 17 bases between.

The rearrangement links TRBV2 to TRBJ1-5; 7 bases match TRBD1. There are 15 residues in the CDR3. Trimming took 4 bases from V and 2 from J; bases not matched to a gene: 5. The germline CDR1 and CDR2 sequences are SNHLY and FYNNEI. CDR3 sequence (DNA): TGTGCCAGCAGTGGACAGGGTGGGGGCAATCAGCCCCAGCATTTT. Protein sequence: CASSGQGGGNQPQHF.

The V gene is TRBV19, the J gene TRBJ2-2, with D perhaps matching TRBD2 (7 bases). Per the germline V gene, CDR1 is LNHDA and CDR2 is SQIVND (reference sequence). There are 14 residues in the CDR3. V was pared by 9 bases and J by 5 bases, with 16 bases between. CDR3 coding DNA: TGTGCCAGCGGTGGGGGGGCAGGGACCGGGGAGCTGTTTTTT. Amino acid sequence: CASGGGAGTGELFF.

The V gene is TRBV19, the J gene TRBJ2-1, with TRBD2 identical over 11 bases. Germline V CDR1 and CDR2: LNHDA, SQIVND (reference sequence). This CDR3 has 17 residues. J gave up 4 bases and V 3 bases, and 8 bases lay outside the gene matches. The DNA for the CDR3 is TGTGCCAGTAGTATCTCCCGTACTAGCGGGAGTTACAATGAGCAGTTCTTC. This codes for CASSISRTSGSYNEQFF.

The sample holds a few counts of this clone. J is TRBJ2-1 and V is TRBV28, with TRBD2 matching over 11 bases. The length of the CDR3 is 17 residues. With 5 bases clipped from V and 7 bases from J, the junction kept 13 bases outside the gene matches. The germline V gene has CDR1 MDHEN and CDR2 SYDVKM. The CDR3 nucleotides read TGTGCCAGCAGTACTCTCAATAGCGGGAGGGCCCTAAATGAGCAGTTCTTC. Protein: CASSTLNSGRALNEQFF.

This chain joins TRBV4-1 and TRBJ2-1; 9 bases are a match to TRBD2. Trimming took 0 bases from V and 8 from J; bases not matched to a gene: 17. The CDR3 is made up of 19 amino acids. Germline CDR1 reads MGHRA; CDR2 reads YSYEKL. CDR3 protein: CASSQDPVRVAGDKDEQFF. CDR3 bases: TGCGCCAGCAGCCAAGATCCCGTTCGGGTAGCGGGAGATAAGGATGAGCAGTTCTTC.

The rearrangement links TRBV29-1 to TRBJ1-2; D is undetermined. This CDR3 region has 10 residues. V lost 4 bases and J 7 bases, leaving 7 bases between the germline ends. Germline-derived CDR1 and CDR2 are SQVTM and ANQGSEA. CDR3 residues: CSVANSGYTF. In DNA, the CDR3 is TGCAGCGTTGCCAATAGTGGCTACACCTTC.

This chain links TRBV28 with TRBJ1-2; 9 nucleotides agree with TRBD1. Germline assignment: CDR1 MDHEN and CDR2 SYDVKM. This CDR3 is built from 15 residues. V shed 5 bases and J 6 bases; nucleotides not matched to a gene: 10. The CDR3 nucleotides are TGTGCCAGCAGTCTCCGGGACAGGGCCGTCCATGGCTACACCTTC. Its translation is CASSLRDRAVHGYTF.

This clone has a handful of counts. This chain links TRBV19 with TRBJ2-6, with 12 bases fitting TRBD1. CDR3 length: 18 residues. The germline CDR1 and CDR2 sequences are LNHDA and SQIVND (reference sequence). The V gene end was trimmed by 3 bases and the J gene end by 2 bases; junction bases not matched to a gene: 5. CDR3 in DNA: TGTGCCAGTAGTATTTCTGGGACAGGGGGCACTGGGGCCAACGTCCTGACTTTC. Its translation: CASSISGTGGTGANVLTF.

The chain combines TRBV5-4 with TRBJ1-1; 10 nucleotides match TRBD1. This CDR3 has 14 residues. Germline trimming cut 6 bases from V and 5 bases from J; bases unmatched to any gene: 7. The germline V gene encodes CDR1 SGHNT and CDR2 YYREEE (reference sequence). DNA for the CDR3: TGTGCCAGCACCCGGGACAGGGGAGTAACTGAAGCTTTCTTT. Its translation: CASTRDRGVTEAFF.

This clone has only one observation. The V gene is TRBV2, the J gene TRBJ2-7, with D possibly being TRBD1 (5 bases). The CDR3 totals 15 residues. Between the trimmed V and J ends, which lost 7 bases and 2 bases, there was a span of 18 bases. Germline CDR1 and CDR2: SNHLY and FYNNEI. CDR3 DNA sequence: TGTGCCAGCACCTCTCAGCCGACAGCAGCCTACGAGCAGTACTTC. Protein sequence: CASTSQPTAAYEQYF.

CDR3 sequence reads: CASSLALAGDPYNEQFF. In DNA form, the CDR3 reads TGCGCCAGCAGCTTGGCCCTAGCGGGGGACCCCTACAATGAGCAGTTCTTC. The J gene is TRBJ2-1, the V gene TRBV5-1, with 10 bases lining up with TRBD2. Germline-derived CDR1 and CDR2 are SGHRS and YFSETQ. This CDR3 spans 17 amino acids. Trimming took 0 bases from V and 2 from J; bases not matched to a gene: 5.

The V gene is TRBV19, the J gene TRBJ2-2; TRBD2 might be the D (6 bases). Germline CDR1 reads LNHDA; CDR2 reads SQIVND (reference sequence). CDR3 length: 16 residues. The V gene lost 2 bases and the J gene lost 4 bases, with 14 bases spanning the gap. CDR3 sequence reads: CASSITGGTSTGELFF. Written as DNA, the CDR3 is TGTGCCAGTAGTATAACTGGGGGGACGTCCACCGGGGAGCTGTTTTTT.

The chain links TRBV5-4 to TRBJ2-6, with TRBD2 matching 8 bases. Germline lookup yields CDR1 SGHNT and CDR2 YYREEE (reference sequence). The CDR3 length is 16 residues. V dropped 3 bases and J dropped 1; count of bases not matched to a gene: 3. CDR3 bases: TGTGCCAGCAGCTCGGGGGGGTTATCTGGGGCCAACGTCCTGACTTTC. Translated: CASSSGGLSGANVLTF.